These 9 T cell receptor beta chains share one sample of origin, sequenced in a study of glioma-infiltrating T cells. TCR alpha and beta CDR3 regions were amplified from RNA using iRepertoire nested multiplex PCR. Using its own MiXCR run on the multiplex PCR reads, TCRdb lists one record per CDR3 protein. The repertoire consists of some 150,000 distinct CDR3 sequences, with roughly 43% occurring once and the leading ten covering around 20%. The sequenced sample was glioma tissue, nonneoplastic brain tissue, or PBMCs (not recorded which). These receptors were taken from a human donor with low-grade glioma or glioblastoma, undergoing nonglioma brain surgery, or in good health (not recorded which).

The CDR3 coding sequence is TGTGCCAGCAGCTTAGCGGCGCTACCCCACCAAGAGACCCAGTACTTC. As protein: CASSLAALPHQETQYF. The chain couples TRBV7-9 to TRBJ2-5; D unresolved. Germline loops: CDR1 SEHNR, CDR2 FQNEAQ (reference sequence). The CDR3 sequence is 16 residues long. V was shortened by 0 bases and J by 0 bases, with 11 bases between the two germline ends. Full variable domain (outside the CDR3, taken from reference TRBV7-9 and TRBJ2-5): DTGVSQNPRHKITKRGQNVTFRCDPISEHNRLYWYRQTLGQGPEFLTYFQNEAQLEKSRLLSDRFSAERPKGSFSTLEIQRTEQGDSAMYLCASSLAALPHQETQYFGPGTRLLVL.

This clonotype was detected a few times. At one end, the junction sequence differs from germline, possibly due to a read error. J is TRBJ2-3 and V is TRBV6-1; 8 nucleotides align to TRBD2. The germline V gene encodes CDR1 MNHNS and CDR2 SASEGT. There are 15 residues in the CDR3. The CDR3 region is CASSKSGGDTDTQYF. Written as DNA, the CDR3 is TGCGCCAGCAGTAAGAGCGGGGGAGACACAGATACGCAGTATTTT.

This clonotype was seen only once. A clone one base away is much larger, so this may be a read error. This rearrangement joins TRBV6-2 or TRBV6-3 to TRBJ2-3; TRBD1 is a possible D gene (6 bases). Per the germline V gene, CDR1 is MNHEY and CDR2 is SVGEGT. CDR3 length: 13 residues. The V end lost 8 bases, the J end lost 4 bases, and 13 bases lay between the germline ends. CDR3 DNA sequence: TGTGCCAGCCGGACAGTGTCCCCAGATACGCAGTATTTT. Its translation is CASRTVSPDTQYF.

The V gene is TRBV28, the J gene TRBJ2-5, with D hard to call. The germline V and J ends were trimmed by 8 bases and 5 bases, with 9 bases remaining between them. CDR1 and CDR2 from the germline V gene are MDHEN and SYDVKM. The CDR3 length is 11 residues. CDR3 protein: CASGLTETQYF. The CDR3 DNA reads as TGTGCCAGCGGCTTAACTGAGACCCAGTACTTC.

The chain is built from TRBV6-1 and TRBJ2-7; perhaps D is TRBD1 or TRBD2 (5 bases each). The V gene lost 4 bases and the J gene lost 7 bases, with 14 bases spanning the gap. Germline values: CDR1 MNHNS, CDR2 SASEGT. The CDR3 covers 13 residues. This CDR3 is CASSGGPGNEQYF. The CDR3 region has the DNA TGTGCCAGCAGTGGGGGACCGGGCAATGAGCAGTACTTC.

The rearrangement uses TRBV20-1 and TRBJ1-3; D is possibly TRBD1 (5 bases). The V end lost 5 bases, the J end lost 3 bases, and 14 bases lay between the germline ends. CDR1 is DFQATT, CDR2 SNEGSKA, per germline (reference sequence). This CDR3 comprises 14 residues. The CDR3 bases are TGCAGTGCTGCCCCGGGGCATGTTGGAAACACCATATATTTT. Protein product: CSAAPGHVGNTIYF.

This chain links TRBV28 with TRBJ2-7; TRBD2 is a possible D gene (6 bases). V was trimmed by 4 bases and J by 0 bases, leaving 10 bases between them. The CDR3 is 14 residues long. Germline V gene lookup returns CDR1 MDHEN and CDR2 SYDVKM. In DNA, the CDR3 is TGTGCCAGCAGTTCGGCGGGAACCTCCTACGAGCAGTACTTC. Residues: CASSSAGTSYEQYF.

The rearrangement uses TRBV24-1 and TRBJ1-1; D might be TRBD1 (5 bases). Between the trimmed V and J ends, which lost 12 bases and 12 bases, there was a span of 19 bases. This CDR3 is 11 amino acids long. Germline V gives CDR1 KGHDR, CDR2 SFDVKD. The CDR3 region is CAPEAGVGSFF. CDR3 nucleotide sequence: TGTGCCCCGGAAGCGGGGGTCGGATCTTTCTTT.

This clonotype was seen just once. The junction departs from the called germline gene at one end, perhaps through a read error. This chain joins TRBV4-1 and TRBJ2-7, with D unclear. Germline loops: CDR1 MGHRA, CDR2 YSYEKL. This CDR3 region has 14 residues. CDR3 in amino acids: CASGQVGPTYEQYF. CDR3 DNA: TGCGCCAGCGGCCAAGTCGGGCCCACCTACGAGCAGTACTTC.